What follows are 21 T cell receptor beta chains derived from one specimen sequenced in a study of shared clonotypes between healthy human individuals. The table came from immunoSEQ multiplex PCR; TCRdb's copy has only in-frame clones and leaves some out. The sample shows more than 2 million clones, about 95% of them seen only once. Cells designated naive CD8 were CD45RO-negative and were positively selected for CCR7, with terminally differentiated effector memory CD45RA+ cells excluded. The sequenced sample consisted of naive CD8+ T cells sorted from blood. The receptors originated from a man aged 18 to 35 in good health.

The DNA for the CDR3 is TGCGCCAGCATGGAGGGAAGTTGGACTGAAGCTTTCTTT. As protein: CASMEGSWTEAFF. V and J are TRBV4-1 and TRBJ1-1; D is undetermined. Trimming took off 7 bases at V and 5 bases at J, with 14 bases between the two ends. The germline V gene encodes CDR1 MGHRA and CDR2 YSYEKL. This CDR3 comprises 13 residues.

Details on this clone: The same CDR3 arises from other DNA sequences in this sample as well. For the CDR3, the DNA is TGTGCCATCAGTGAGAGAACTAGCGGATACAATGAGCAGTTCTTC. Translation: CAISERTSGYNEQFF. The V gene is TRBV10-3, the J gene TRBJ2-1; 8 bases are shared with TRBD2. Unmatched junction bases numbered 4, after V lost 2 bases and J lost 4 bases. Germline V gene lookup returns CDR1 ENHRY and CDR2 SYGVKD. The CDR3 is 15 amino acids.

J is TRBJ2-3 and V is TRBV5-1; D possibly uses TRBD1 or TRBD2 (5 bases each). V was shortened by 2 bases and J by 6 bases, with 7 bases between the two germline ends. CDR1 is SGHRS and CDR2 is YFSETQ in the germline V gene. The CDR3 totals 12 residues. The CDR3 region is CASSFWGDTQYF. In DNA, the CDR3 is TGCGCCAGCAGCTTCTGGGGGGATACGCAGTATTTT. The full variable domain, with the rest looked up from reference TRBV5-1 and TRBJ2-3, is KAGVTQTPRYLIKTRGQQVTLSCSPISGHRSVSWYQQTPGQGLQFLFEYFSETQRNKGNFPGRFSGRQFSNSRSEMNVSTLELGDSALYLCASSFWGDTQYFGPGTRLTVL.

In nucleotides, the CDR3 is TGTGCCAGCAGCTTTTGGGGGTTCCCCTACGAGCAGTACTTC. Its protein is CASSFWGFPYEQYF. The chain employs TRBV13 and TRBJ2-7, with D perhaps given as TRBD1 or TRBD2 (5 bases each). This CDR3 is 14 amino acids long. Trimming cost V 3 bases and J 2 bases, with 11 bases left between them. The V gene's germline CDR1 is PRHDT and CDR2 FYEKMQ (reference sequence).

The gene calls are TRBV9 and TRBJ2-1; TRBD2 matches at 14 bases. Germline CDR1 SGDLS, CDR2 YYNGEE. This CDR3 is built from 15 residues. Trimming cost V 0 bases and J 10 bases; bases outside gene matches: 3. The CDR3: CASSVGGLAGGEQFF. The CDR3 DNA sequence: TGTGCCAGCAGCGTAGGAGGACTAGCGGGAGGCGAGCAGTTCTTC.

V gene TRBV28 combines with J gene TRBJ2-2; possible D gene TRBD1, 6 bases. Per the germline V gene, CDR1 is MDHEN and CDR2 is SYDVKM. The CDR3 has 15 residues. Between the trimmed V and J ends, which lost 3 bases and 0 bases, there was a span of 8 bases. The CDR3 loop reads CASSFGQTNTGELFF. In nucleotides, the CDR3 is TGTGCCAGCAGTTTCGGACAGACGAACACCGGGGAGCTGTTTTTT.

The rearrangement links TRBV2 to TRBJ2-5; unclear D gene. V lost 7 bases and J 0 bases, leaving 9 bases between the germline ends. From germline, CDR1 is SNHLY and CDR2 FYNNEI. The CDR3 runs to 13 residues. The CDR3 DNA sequence: TGTGCCAGCATAGGTTACGACCAAGAGACCCAGTACTTC. Amino acids: CASIGYDQETQYF.

The chain employs TRBV5-5 and TRBJ1-1; 12 nucleotides match TRBD1. Germline-derived CDR1 and CDR2 are SGHKS and YYEKEE (reference sequence). This CDR3 has 15 residues. V gave up 4 bases and J gave up 7 bases; unmatched junction bases: 8. The CDR3 region is CASSVTGQGAIEAFF. The CDR3 nucleotides read TGTGCCAGCAGCGTGACGGGACAGGGGGCAATTGAAGCTTTCTTT.

The CDR3 region has the DNA TGTGCCAGCACCCCAAGGACAGAAGATGGCTACACCTTC. Protein: CASTPRTEDGYTF. The chain has TRBV28 and TRBJ1-2; perhaps TRBD1 as D (6 bases). The germline V gene has CDR1 MDHEN and CDR2 SYDVKM. Trimming stripped 7 bases from V and 6 bases from J, with 15 bases between. There are 13 residues in the CDR3.

This sequence joins TRBV27 and TRBJ1-5, with a possible D match to TRBD1 (5 bases). There are 14 residues in the CDR3. The ends were cut back, 3 bases at V and 7 bases at J, with 13 bases in the middle. Germline lookup yields CDR1 MNHEY and CDR2 SMNVEV (reference sequence). The CDR3 sequence: CASSLAQEGQPQHF. CDR3 DNA sequence: TGTGCCAGCAGTTTGGCACAGGAAGGCCAGCCCCAGCATTTT.

This sequence joins TRBV6-5 and TRBJ2-2, with 8 bases identical to TRBD1. Germline-derived CDR1 and CDR2 are MNHEY and SVGAGI. V trimming: 5 bases; J trimming: 0 bases; junction bases outside the gene matches: 2. The CDR3 extends over 15 amino acids. The CDR3 spells CASSVTGANTGELFF. In nucleotides, the CDR3 is TGTGCCAGCAGTGTGACAGGGGCGAACACCGGGGAGCTGTTTTTT.

This clone has a single count. This sequence joins TRBV6-6 and TRBJ2-1; the D gene is possibly TRBD2 (6 bases). CDR3 length equals 13 residues. The germline gives CDR1 MNHNY, CDR2 SVGAGI (reference sequence). Deletions cut 4 bases from V and 15 bases from J, with 19 bases between. Here the CDR3 reads CASSSLDPAGGFF. The CDR3 coding sequence is TGTGCCAGCAGTTCCCTTGACCCCGCCGGGGGGTTCTTC.

CDR3 amino acids: CASSQVLGTSGSDTQYF. The CDR3, as DNA: TGCGCCAGCAGCCAGGTACTTGGGACTAGCGGATCAGATACGCAGTATTTT. The chain employs TRBV4-3 and TRBJ2-3; 11 bases are shared with TRBD2. V lost 3 bases and J lost 4; bases outside the gene matches: 9. Germline V gives CDR1 LGHNA, CDR2 YSLEER. This CDR3 is 17 amino acids long.

The chain uses TRBV6-1 and TRBJ2-1; the match to TRBD2 covers 7 bases. CDR3 length: 14 amino acids. Per germline, CDR1 MNHNS and CDR2 SASEGT. V lost 6 bases and J lost 9; bases outside the gene matches: 11. The CDR3 loop reads CASRERGGMGEQFF. CDR3 in DNA: TGTGCCAGCAGGGAGCGGGGCGGGATGGGTGAGCAGTTCTTC.

This clone showed up just once. The chain has TRBV28 and TRBJ1-2; D might be TRBD1 (6 bases). Germline CDR1 and CDR2: MDHEN and SYDVKM. The CDR3 has 16 residues. V was shortened by 3 bases and J by 3 bases, with 17 bases between the two germline ends. The CDR3 DNA sequence: TGTGCCAGCAGTTTCCCCAGACAGGCTGGGGACTATGGCTACACCTTC. It yields the protein CASSFPRQAGDYGYTF.

This rearrangement joins TRBV2 to TRBJ1-2; D uncertain. Trimming took off 0 bases at V and 3 bases at J, with 8 bases between the two ends. Germline V gives CDR1 SNHLY, CDR2 FYNNEI. The CDR3 extends over 14 amino acids. In nucleotides, the CDR3 is TGTGCCAGCAGTGAAGCTCCAGGCCACTATGGCTACACCTTC. This gives the protein CASSEAPGHYGYTF.

This rearrangement joins TRBV7-9 to TRBJ1-1; TRBD1 agrees at 9 bases. There are 10 residues in the CDR3. In germline, CDR1 is SEHNR, CDR2 FQNEAQ (reference sequence). Trimming took 8 bases from V and 13 from J; bases not matched to a gene: 5. CDR3 protein: CASGDREVFF. DNA of the CDR3: TGTGCCAGCGGGGACAGGGAGGTTTTCTTT.

V usage is TRBV7-2 and J usage is TRBJ1-2, with TRBD1 matching over 8 bases. The CDR3 runs to 14 residues. The J segment lost 4 bases and the V segment lost 4 bases, leaving 5 bases of the junction unmatched. Per germline, CDR1 SGHTA and CDR2 FQGNSA. In DNA form, the CDR3 reads TGTGCCAGCAGCTCCCTCGACAGGGGCTATGGCTACACCTTC. Translation: CASSSLDRGYGYTF.

This chain connects TRBV7-6 to TRBJ2-3, with 12 bases aligning to TRBD2. The germline gives CDR1 SGHVS, CDR2 FNYEAQ. Trimming cost V 5 bases and J 2 bases; bases outside gene matches: 8. CDR3 length: 17 amino acids. CDR3 sequence: CASSPRLAGASTDTQYF. The CDR3 nucleotides are TGTGCCAGCAGCCCCCGACTAGCGGGAGCCTCCACAGATACGCAGTATTTT.

The chain combines TRBV30 with TRBJ2-7, with a possible D match to TRBD2 (5 bases). V was pared by 2 bases and J by 3 bases, with 11 bases between. From germline, CDR1 is GTSNPN and CDR2 SVGIG (reference sequence). The CDR3 covers 13 residues. The chain's CDR3 is CAWSPDGNYEQYF. The CDR3 DNA reads as TGTGCCTGGAGTCCCGACGGGAACTACGAGCAGTACTTC.

V is TRBV6-1 and J is TRBJ2-7; D gene ambiguous. This CDR3 has 13 amino acids. In germline, CDR1 is MNHNS, CDR2 SASEGT. Trimming took off 9 bases at V and 0 bases at J, with 12 bases between the two ends. The CDR3 DNA follows: TGTGCCAGTCAGTGGTCGAGCTCCTACGAGCAGTACTTC. It codes for CASQWSSSYEQYF.